One and the same sample provided the 20 T cell receptor beta chains below, sequenced in a study of blood T cell repertoires in COVID-19. Profiled with immunoSEQ multiplex PCR; TCRdb holds only in-frame clones, not every one. The sample consists of 200,000 to 300,000 clones, about 82% of them appearing once. The source material was PBMCs or T cells enriched from blood (not recorded which). The receptor source for this set is a woman aged 50 to 65 with acute COVID-19.

The chain is built from TRBV29-1 and TRBJ1-2, with D perhaps TRBD1 (5 bases). Germline V gives CDR1 SQVTM, CDR2 ANQGSEA. The CDR3 spans 13 residues. Trimming stripped 1 base from V and 4 bases from J, with 10 bases between. CDR3 nucleotides: TGCAGCGTTGAAGCCGCAGGGTTCTATGGCTACACCTTC. It specifies CSVEAAGFYGYTF.

The V call is TRBV7-8, the J call TRBJ1-3; D not resolved. The ends were cut back, 2 bases at V and 0 bases at J, with 11 bases in the middle. Germline V gene lookup returns CDR1 SGHVS and CDR2 FQNEAQ. There are 16 residues in the CDR3. CDR3 in amino acids: CASSLMAPSSGNTIYF. In DNA form, the CDR3 reads TGTGCCAGCAGCTTAATGGCCCCGTCCTCTGGAAACACCATATATTTT.

The chain couples TRBV3-1 (or the pseudogene TRBV3-2) to TRBJ2-7; 7 bases match TRBD1. The trim removed 7 bases at V and 0 bases at J, leaving 6 bases unmatched. The CDR3 sequence is 14 residues long. Germline assignment: CDR1 LGHDT and CDR2 YNNKEL (reference sequence). The CDR3: CASTRQGNSYEQYF. CDR3 coding DNA: TGTGCCAGCACCAGACAGGGAAACTCCTACGAGCAGTACTTC.

This clone was detected once. V usage is TRBV4-2 and J usage is TRBJ2-1, with D uncertain. The germline V gene encodes CDR1 LGHNA and CDR2 YNFKEQ. Trimming took 3 bases from V and 7 from J, leaving 16 bases between them. The length of the CDR3 is 15 residues. CDR3: CASSQREGERNEQFF. The CDR3 DNA reads as TGTGCCAGCAGCCAGCGAGAAGGAGAAAGGAATGAGCAGTTCTTC.

The chain uses TRBV18 and TRBJ1-2, with D possibly being TRBD1 (6 bases). CDR1 and CDR2 from the germline V gene are KGHSH and LQKENI. The V end lost 3 bases, the J end lost 3 bases, and 11 bases lay between the germline ends. The CDR3 sequence is 14 residues long. The CDR3 region is CASSPPQGYYGYTF. CDR3 in DNA: TGTGCCAGCTCACCGCCCCAGGGGTACTATGGCTACACCTTC.

This chain links TRBV27 with TRBJ1-5; possible D gene TRBD1, 5 bases. Germline-derived CDR1 and CDR2 are MNHEY and SMNVEV (reference sequence). Trimming took off 6 bases at V and 4 bases at J, with 10 bases between the two ends. This CDR3 is built from 13 residues. This chain's CDR3 is CASRMTENQPQHF. The CDR3 coding sequence is TGTGCCAGCAGGATGACAGAGAATCAGCCCCAGCATTTT.

The rearrangement uses TRBV5-6 and TRBJ1-2; D is possibly TRBD1 (5 bases). Trimming took off 2 bases at V and 0 bases at J, with 11 bases between the two ends. CDR1 is SGHDT, CDR2 YYEEEE, per germline. The CDR3 is made up of 15 amino acids. CDR3: CASSFSGAANYGYTF. The CDR3 nucleotides read TGTGCCAGCAGCTTCAGCGGGGCGGCTAACTATGGCTACACCTTC. Based on the CDR3 plus reference TRBV5-6 and TRBJ1-2, the full variable domain is DAGVTQSPTHLIKTRGQQVTLRCSPKSGHDTVSWYQQALGQGPQFIFQYYEEEERQRGNFPDRFSGHQFPNYSSELNVNALLLGDSALYLCASSFSGAANYGYTFGSGTRLTVV.

The genes are TRBV4-3 and TRBJ1-3, with D hard to call. V was shortened by 4 bases and J by 4 bases, with 20 bases between the two germline ends. The CDR3 extends over 17 amino acids. The germline V gene has CDR1 LGHNA and CDR2 YSLEER. The CDR3 loop reads CASSRHTNSNLGNTIYF. In nucleotides, the CDR3 is TGCGCCAGCAGCCGCCACACGAACAGTAACCTAGGAAACACCATATATTTT.

This chain connects TRBV10-3 to TRBJ1-2, with 12 bases aligning to TRBD1. V dropped 6 bases and J dropped 4; count of bases not matched to a gene: 3. Germline V gene data show CDR1 as ENHRY and CDR2 as SYGVKD. This CDR3 contains 14 residues. The CDR3 sequence: CAIRGQGASYGYTF. The CDR3 DNA is TGTGCCATCAGGGGACAGGGGGCGTCCTATGGCTACACCTTC.

This clone was counted once. DNA of the CDR3: TGTGCCAGCAGTTCGGGACAGACAGAACTAGCCAAAAACATTCAGTACTTC. Translating it yields CASSSGQTELAKNIQYF. This sequence joins TRBV6-2 or TRBV6-3 and TRBJ2-4; 7 bases align to TRBD1. CDR3 length equals 17 residues. With V trimmed by 4 bases and J by 0 bases, 9 bases remained unmatched. The germline V gene has CDR1 MNHEY and CDR2 SVGEGT.

The rearrangement links TRBV6-1 to TRBJ1-1; perhaps TRBD1 as D (6 bases). Trimming took 1 base from V and 4 from J, leaving 10 bases between them. CDR3 length: 14 amino acids. The germline V gene encodes CDR1 MNHNS and CDR2 SASEGT. CDR3 sequence (DNA): TGTGCCAGCAGTGAAGAGGGGGGGAGCACTGAAGCTTTCTTT. This translates into CASSEEGGSTEAFF.

The rearrangement joins TRBV7-9 to TRBJ1-2, with D perhaps matching TRBD1 (5 bases). CDR1 is SEHNR, CDR2 FQNEAQ, per germline (reference sequence). V was pared by 7 bases and J by 0 bases, with 15 bases between. This CDR3 contains 15 residues. For the CDR3, the DNA is TGTGCCAGCACCAACGGGGGGAGGACTAACTATGGCTACACCTTC. It encodes CASTNGGRTNYGYTF.

This clone has just one count. The chain couples TRBV6-1 to TRBJ2-5; D is perhaps TRBD2 (6 bases). The CDR3 length is 12 residues. V lost 5 bases and J lost 3, with 7 bases in between. Germline values: CDR1 MNHNS, CDR2 SASEGT. The CDR3 sequence is CASSWGEETQYF. CDR3 nucleotide sequence: TGTGCCAGCAGTTGGGGGGAAGAGACCCAGTACTTC.

The chain combines TRBV29-1 with TRBJ1-2; TRBD1 agrees at 9 bases. The J segment lost 4 bases and the V segment lost 0 bases, leaving 6 bases of the junction unmatched. The CDR3 is 15 amino acids. Looked up from germline, CDR1 is SQVTM and CDR2 is ANQGSEA. CDR3 region: CSVEDQDRGGYGYTF. The CDR3 DNA follows: TGCAGCGTTGAAGATCAGGACAGGGGAGGCTATGGCTACACCTTC.

The CDR3 is CASSLVDNEQFF. Here the CDR3 DNA reads TGCGCCAGCAGCTTGGTAGACAATGAGCAGTTCTTC. V gene TRBV5-1 combines with J gene TRBJ2-1; D uncertain. The CDR3 consists of 12 residues. V shed 0 bases and J shed 5 bases, with 3 bases lying between them. Germline V CDR1 and CDR2: SGHRS, YFSETQ.

V and J are TRBV19 and TRBJ1-6; 7 bases align to TRBD1. Germline CDR1 LNHDA, CDR2 SQIVND (reference sequence). Germline trimming cut 8 bases from V and 5 bases from J; bases unmatched to any gene: 18. CDR3 length: 18 residues. CDR3 nucleotide sequence: TGTGCCAGTCCCGGGGTAGGGGGCCGTGTCCCCCATAATTCACCCCTCCACTTT. It specifies CASPGVGGRVPHNSPLHF. The whole variable domain, remainder taken from reference TRBV19 and TRBJ1-6, is DGGITQSPKYLFRKEGQNVTLSCEQNLNHDAMYWYRQDPGQGLRLIYYSQIVNDFQKGDIAEGYSVSREKKESFPLTVTSAQKNPTAFYLCASPGVGGRVPHNSPLHFGNGTRLTVT.

The chain carries TRBV12-3 or TRBV12-4 and TRBJ1-2; no firm D call. Trimming took off 4 bases at V and 2 bases at J, with 8 bases between the two ends. There are 13 residues in the CDR3. This chain's CDR3 is CASSSTPNYGYTF. The CDR3 DNA is TGTGCCAGCAGTTCGACACCCAACTATGGCTACACCTTC.

The V and J genes are TRBV7-8 and TRBJ1-2; 11 nucleotides agree with TRBD1. Germline values: CDR1 SGHVS, CDR2 FQNEAQ. This CDR3 is built from 17 residues. J gave up 6 bases and V 5 bases, and 14 bases lay outside the gene matches. DNA for the CDR3: TGTGCCAGCAGCGCATCCGGGACAGGGGGGAGGATCGATGGCTACACCTTC. It codes for CASSASGTGGRIDGYTF.

This chain uses TRBV18 with TRBJ2-1, with 9 bases aligning to TRBD2. V gave up 3 bases and J gave up 5 bases; unmatched junction bases: 8. This CDR3 comprises 16 residues. Germline V gives CDR1 KGHSH, CDR2 LQKENI. The CDR3 here is CASSPGPSGAHNEQFF. CDR3 coding DNA: TGTGCCAGCTCACCGGGTCCTAGCGGGGCTCACAATGAGCAGTTCTTC.

V and J are TRBV25-1 and TRBJ1-6; D not certain. The CDR3 contains 13 residues. Per germline, CDR1 MGHDK and CDR2 SYGVNS. V dropped 1 base and J dropped 6 bases, with 4 bases sitting between them. CDR3 in amino acids: CASSESPNSPLHF. Here the CDR3 DNA reads TGTGCCAGCAGTGAATCTCCTAATTCACCCCTCCACTTT.